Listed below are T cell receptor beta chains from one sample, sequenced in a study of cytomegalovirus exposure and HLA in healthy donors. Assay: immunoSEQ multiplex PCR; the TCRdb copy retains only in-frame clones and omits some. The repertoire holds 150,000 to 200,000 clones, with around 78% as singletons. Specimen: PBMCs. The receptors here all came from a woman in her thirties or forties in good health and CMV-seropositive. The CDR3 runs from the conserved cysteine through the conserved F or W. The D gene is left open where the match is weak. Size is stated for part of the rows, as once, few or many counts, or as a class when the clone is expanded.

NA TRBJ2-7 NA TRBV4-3 CASSQRQGYEQYF TGCGCCAGCAGCCAACGGCAGGGCTACGAGCAGTACTTC
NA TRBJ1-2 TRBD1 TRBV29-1 CSVEDRGQGDYGYTF TGCAGCGTTGAAGATAGGGGACAGGGAGACTATGGCTACACCTTC
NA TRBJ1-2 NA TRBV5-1 CASSETGSTGYGYTF TGCGCCAGCAGCGAAACAGGGTCGACGGGCTATGGCTACACCTTC
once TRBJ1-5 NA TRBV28 CASNPAGDNQPQHF TGTGCCAGTAATCCCGCAGGGGACAATCAGCCCCAGCATTTT
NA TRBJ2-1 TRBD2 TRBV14 CASSQDDPSGGASSYNEQFF TGTGCCAGCAGCCAAGATGACCCTAGCGGGGGGGCCTCCTCCTACAATGAGCAGTTCTTC
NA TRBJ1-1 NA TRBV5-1 CASSFTGITEAFF TGCGCCAGCAGCTTTACAGGGATTACTGAAGCTTTCTTT
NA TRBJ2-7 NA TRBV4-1 CASSQVGGYEQYF TGCGCCAGCAGCCAAGTAGGCGGCTACGAGCAGTACTTC
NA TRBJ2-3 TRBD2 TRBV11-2 CASSLARAGGADTQYF TGTGCCAGCAGCTTAGCGAGGGCGGGGGGGGCCGATACGCAGTATTTT
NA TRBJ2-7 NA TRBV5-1 CASSLTGLYEQYF TGCGCCAGCAGCCTAACAGGGTTGTACGAGCAGTACTTC
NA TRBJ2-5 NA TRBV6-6 CASIDSRETQYF TGTGCCAGCATCGACAGCCGAGAGACCCAGTACTTC
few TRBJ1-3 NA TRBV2 CASINDGVSGNTIYF TGTGCCAGCATAAACGACGGGGTCTCTGGAAACACCATATATTTT
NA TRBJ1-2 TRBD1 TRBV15 CATSEQGVGYGYTF TGTGCCACCAGTGAACAGGGGGTAGGCTATGGCTACACCTTC
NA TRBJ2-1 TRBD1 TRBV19 CASLGDRVNEQFF TGTGCCTCCCTAGGGGACAGGGTCAATGAGCAGTTCTTC
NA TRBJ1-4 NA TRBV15 CATGGAGYNEKLFF TGTGCCACCGGGGGGGCCGGCTATAATGAAAAACTGTTTTTT
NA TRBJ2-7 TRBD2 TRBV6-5 CASSYNSGLAYEQYF TGTGCCAGCAGTTATAATTCTGGACTAGCCTACGAGCAGTACTTC
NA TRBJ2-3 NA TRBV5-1 CASSADQGWDTQYF TGCGCCAGCAGCGCAGACCAGGGTTGGGATACGCAGTATTTT
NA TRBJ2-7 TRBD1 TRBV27 CASSFRDRASEQYF TGTGCCAGCAGCTTCCGGGACAGGGCGTCTGAGCAGTACTTC
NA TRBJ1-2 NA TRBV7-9 CSAAQDPNYGYTF TGTTCCGCGGCACAGGACCCTAACTATGGCTACACCTTC
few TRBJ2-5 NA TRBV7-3 CASSSDIIGTQYF TGTGCCAGCAGCTCGGACATTATCGGGACCCAGTACTTC
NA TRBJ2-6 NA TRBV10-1 CARTSGANGLTF TGCGCCAGAACCTCTGGGGCCAACGGCCTGACTTTC
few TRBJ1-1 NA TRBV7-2 CASSLELRSEAFF TGTGCCAGCAGCTTAGAATTGCGGTCTGAAGCTTTCTTT
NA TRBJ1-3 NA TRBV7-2 CASSLARASGNTIYF TGTGCCAGCAGCTTAGCGCGTGCGTCAGGAAACACCATATATTTT
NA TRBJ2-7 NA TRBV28 CASSVNPGAYEQYF TGTGCCAGCAGCGTCAATCCGGGAGCCTACGAGCAGTACTTC
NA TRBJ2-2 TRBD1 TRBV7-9 CASSSGQGSGGELFF TGTGCCAGCAGCTCGGGACAGGGAAGTGGCGGGGAGCTGTTTTTT
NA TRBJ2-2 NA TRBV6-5 CASSYFSTGELFF TGTGCCAGCAGTTACTTCTCCACCGGGGAGCTGTTTTTT
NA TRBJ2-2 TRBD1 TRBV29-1 CSVDSGGPGELFF TGCAGCGTTGATTCAGGGGGCCCCGGGGAGCTGTTTTTT
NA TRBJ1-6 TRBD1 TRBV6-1 CASRIDRVDNSPLHF TGTGCCAGCAGGATTGACAGGGTTGATAATTCACCCCTCCACTTT
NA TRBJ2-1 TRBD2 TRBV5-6 CASSGAGALNEQFF TGTGCCAGCAGCGGAGCGGGGGCCCTCAATGAGCAGTTCTTC
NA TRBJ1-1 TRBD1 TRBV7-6 CASSGTANTEAFF TGTGCCAGCAGCGGGACAGCTAACACTGAAGCTTTCTTT
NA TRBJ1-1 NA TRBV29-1 CSVEGGGNAEAFF TGCAGCGTTGAAGGTGGGGGCAACGCTGAAGCTTTCTTT
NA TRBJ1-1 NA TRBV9 CASSVSGASNSEAFF TGTGCCAGCAGCGTATCAGGGGCCAGTAACTCTGAAGCTTTCTTT
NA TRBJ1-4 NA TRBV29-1 CSVVGTNEKLFF TGCAGCGTTGTTGGCACTAATGAAAAACTGTTTTTT
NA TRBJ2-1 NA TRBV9 CASSVGGEGGKHNEQFF TGTGCCAGCAGCGTAGGGGGGGAGGGGGGTAAGCACAATGAGCAGTTCTTC
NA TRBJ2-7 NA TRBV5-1 CASSPRGGAYEQYF TGCGCCAGCAGTCCGCGTGGAGGGGCCTACGAGCAGTACTTC
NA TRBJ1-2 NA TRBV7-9 CSSSLWPRDTGYGYTF TGTTCCAGCAGCTTATGGCCCCGGGACACGGGCTATGGCTACACCTTC
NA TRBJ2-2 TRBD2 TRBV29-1 CSAWLTLSGGAAGELFF TGCAGCGCATGGCTGACTCTTAGCGGGGGGGCCGCCGGGGAGCTGTTTTTT
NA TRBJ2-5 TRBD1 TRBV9 CASSEGQGRGETQYF TGTGCCAGCAGCGAGGGACAGGGGCGAGGTGAGACCCAGTACTTC
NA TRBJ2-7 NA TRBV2 CASRTDRSKYEQYF TGTGCCAGCAGGACCGACAGGTCCAAGTACGAGCAGTACTTC
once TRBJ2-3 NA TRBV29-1 CSVEVATFRQYF TGCAGCGTTGAAGTAGCCACTTTCAGGCAGTATTTT
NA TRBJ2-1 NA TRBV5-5 CASSAGVPSHNEQFF TGTGCCAGCAGCGCAGGGGTCCCCTCTCACAATGAGCAGTTCTTC
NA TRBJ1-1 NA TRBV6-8 CASGGNTEAFF TGTGCCAGCGGCGGGAACACTGAAGCTTTCTTT
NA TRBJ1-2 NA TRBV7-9 CASSFRLNYGYTF TGTGCCAGCAGCTTCCGGTTGAACTATGGCTACACCTTC
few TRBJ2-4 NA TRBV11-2 CASSRSMAKNSQYF TGTGCCAGCAGTAGGTCGATGGCCAAAAACAGTCAGTACTTC
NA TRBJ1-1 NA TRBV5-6 CASLRDGYTEAFF TGTGCCAGCCTGCGGGACGGCTACACTGAAGCTTTCTTT
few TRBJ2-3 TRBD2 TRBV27 CASSTRLAALTDTQYF TGTGCCAGCAGTACCCGACTAGCGGCCCTCACAGATACGCAGTATTTT
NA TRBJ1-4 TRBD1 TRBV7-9 CASSRRDRSPIEF TGTGCCAGCAGCAGGCGGGACAGGTCTCCTATCGAGTTT
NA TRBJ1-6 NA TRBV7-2 CASSWGLGRGGSYNSPLHF TGTGCCAGCAGCTGGGGGTTGGGTCGCGGGGGCTCCTATAATTCACCCCTCCACTTT
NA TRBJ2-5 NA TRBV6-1 CASGRGREETQYF TGTGCCAGCGGGCGGGGGCGAGAAGAGACCCAGTACTTC
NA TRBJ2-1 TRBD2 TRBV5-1 CASSQERGDYNEQFF TGCGCCAGCAGCCAGGAGCGGGGGGATTACAATGAGCAGTTCTTC
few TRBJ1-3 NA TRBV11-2 CASSLFGVSGNTIYF TGTGCCAGCAGCTTATTCGGGGTTTCTGGAAACACCATATATTTT
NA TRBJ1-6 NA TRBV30 CAWSRGVNSPLHF TGTGCCTGGAGTCGCGGCGTAAATTCACCCCTCCACTTT